This TCR beta chain was sequenced in a study of naive and memory T cell subsets. The length of the CDR3 is 16 residues. The J segment lost 7 bases and the V segment lost 3 bases, leaving 13 bases of the junction unmatched. From germline, CDR1 is MGHRA and CDR2 YSYEKL. Findings and limits, study-wide: Over 95% of naive TCR sequences appeared only once after error correction, unlike memory subsets.

An equimolar mix of two oligonucleotides served as the beta constant-region primer for TRBC1 and TRBC2. Ligated cDNA was amplified by four rounds of PCR with nested alpha and beta constant-region primers and SP2. One entry per CDR3 protein results from TCRdb running MiXCR on the UMI-ligation and nested PCR reads. The sample consists of 80,000 to 95,000 distinct CDR3 sequences, over 8.5% of them appearing once. In its sample, this clonotype was seen many times. Its cognate antigen is unknown. CMV status came from CD4+ T cell IFNgamma after overnight CMV lysate stimulation of fresh PBMCs. Cells stained for CD3, CD4, CD8, CD45RA, CD27 and viability were sorted into four CD45RA/CD27 subsets.

Sequencing input: naive CD8+ T cells from blood. The receptor was derived from a human donor in good health. This chain uses TRBV4-1 with TRBJ2-7; 9 bases match TRBD1. The CDR3 here is CASSQRGGTGPGEQYF. The CDR3 DNA follows: TGCGCCAGCAGCCAGAGAGGGGGGACAGGGCCTGGTGAGCAGTACTTC.